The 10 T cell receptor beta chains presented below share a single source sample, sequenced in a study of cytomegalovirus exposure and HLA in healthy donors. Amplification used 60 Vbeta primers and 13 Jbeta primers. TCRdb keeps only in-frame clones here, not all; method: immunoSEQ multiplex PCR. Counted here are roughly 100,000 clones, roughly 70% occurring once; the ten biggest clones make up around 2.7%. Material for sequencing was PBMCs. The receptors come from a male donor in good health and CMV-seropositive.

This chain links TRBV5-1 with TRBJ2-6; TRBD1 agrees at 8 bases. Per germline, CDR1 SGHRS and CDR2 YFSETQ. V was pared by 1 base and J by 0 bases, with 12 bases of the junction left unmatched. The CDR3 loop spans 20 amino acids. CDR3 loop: CASSLLRGHDSHSGANVLTF. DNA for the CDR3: TGCGCCAGCAGCTTGCTCAGGGGGCACGACAGCCACTCTGGGGCCAACGTCCTGACTTTC.

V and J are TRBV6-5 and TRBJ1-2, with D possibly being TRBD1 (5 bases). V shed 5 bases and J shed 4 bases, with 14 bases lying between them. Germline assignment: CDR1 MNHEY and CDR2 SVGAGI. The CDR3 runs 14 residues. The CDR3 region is CASSGEGTFYGYTF. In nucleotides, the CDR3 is TGTGCCAGCAGTGGGGAGGGGACTTTCTATGGCTACACCTTC.

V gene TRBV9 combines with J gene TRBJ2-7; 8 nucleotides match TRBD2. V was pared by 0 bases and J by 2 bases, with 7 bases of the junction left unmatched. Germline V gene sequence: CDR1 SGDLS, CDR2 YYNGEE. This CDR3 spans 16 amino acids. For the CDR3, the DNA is TGTGCCAGCAGCGTAGGGCGTAGCGGGGCCGCCTACGAGCAGTACTTC. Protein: CASSVGRSGAAYEQYF.

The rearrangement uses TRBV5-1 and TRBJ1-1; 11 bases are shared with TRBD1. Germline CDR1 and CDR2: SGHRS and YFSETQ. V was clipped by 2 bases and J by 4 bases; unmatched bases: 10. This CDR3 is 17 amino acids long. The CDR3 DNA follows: TGCGCCAGCAGCTTAAGAGGGGTCGGGACAGGGGGCACTGAAGCTTTCTTT. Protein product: CASSLRGVGTGGTEAFF.

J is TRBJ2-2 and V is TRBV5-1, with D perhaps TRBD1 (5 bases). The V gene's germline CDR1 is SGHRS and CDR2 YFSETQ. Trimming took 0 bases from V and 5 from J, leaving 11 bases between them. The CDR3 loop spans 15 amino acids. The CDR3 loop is CASSLEAGRTGELFF. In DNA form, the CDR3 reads TGCGCCAGCAGCTTGGAGGCAGGGCGAACCGGGGAGCTGTTTTTT.

Here the CDR3 reads CASSPGTSGPQETQYF. CDR3 bases: TGTGCCAGCAGCCCAGGGACTAGCGGACCACAAGAGACCCAGTACTTC. V usage is TRBV11-2 and J usage is TRBJ2-5; 11 nucleotides match TRBD2. The CDR3 is made up of 16 amino acids. The trim removed 5 bases at V and 2 bases at J, leaving 7 bases unmatched. The germline CDR1 and CDR2 sequences are SGHAT and FQNNGV.

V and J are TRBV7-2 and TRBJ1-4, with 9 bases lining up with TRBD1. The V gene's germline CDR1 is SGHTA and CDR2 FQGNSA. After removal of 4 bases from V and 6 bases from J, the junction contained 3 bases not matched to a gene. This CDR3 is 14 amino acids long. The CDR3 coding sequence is TGTGCCAGCAGCTATCGACAGGGGGATGAAAAACTGTTTTTT. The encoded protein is CASSYRQGDEKLFF.

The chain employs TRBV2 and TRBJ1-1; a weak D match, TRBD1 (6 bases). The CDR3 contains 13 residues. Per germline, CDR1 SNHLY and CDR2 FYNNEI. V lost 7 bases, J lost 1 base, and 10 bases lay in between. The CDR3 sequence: CASTMTGNTEAFF. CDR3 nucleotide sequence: TGTGCCAGCACCATGACAGGGAACACTGAAGCTTTCTTT.

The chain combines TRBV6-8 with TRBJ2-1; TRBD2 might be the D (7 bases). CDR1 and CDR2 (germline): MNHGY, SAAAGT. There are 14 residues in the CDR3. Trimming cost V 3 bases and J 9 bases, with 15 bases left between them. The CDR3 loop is CASSYNEGGLEQFF. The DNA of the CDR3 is TGTGCCAGCAGTTATAATGAGGGGGGGCTTGAGCAGTTCTTC.

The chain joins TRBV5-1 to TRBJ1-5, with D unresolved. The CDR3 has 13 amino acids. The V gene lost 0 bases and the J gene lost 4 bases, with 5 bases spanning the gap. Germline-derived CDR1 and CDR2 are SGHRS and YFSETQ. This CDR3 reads CASSLGENQPQHF. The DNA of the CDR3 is TGCGCCAGCAGCTTGGGGGAGAATCAGCCCCAGCATTTT.